Listed below are T cell receptor beta chains from one sample, sequenced in a study of shared clonotypes between healthy human individuals. The protocol was immunoSEQ multiplex PCR, while the TCRdb copy is restricted to in-frame clones and leaves out a portion. The table shows about 2.1 million clones, with 90% to 95% occurring only once. Sequencing used naive CD8+ T cells from PBMCs. Source of these receptors: a man between 18 and 29 years old in good health. Some clones in this sample may be carry-over from other donors' samples. Each CDR3 is given with its conserved first and last residue. D genes are given only for firm matches. Rows give clone size only sometimes, using once, few, many, or a class for an expanded clone.

d_call clone_size j_call v_call cdr3_aa cdr3_nt
TRBD1 - TRBJ2-5 TRBV27 CASSSRQGTQYF TGTGCCAGCAGTTCCCGACAGGGGACCCAGTACTTC
- - TRBJ2-7 TRBV5-1 CASSPNSYEQYF TGCGCCAGCAGCCCAAACTCCTACGAGCAGTACTTC
TRBD2 - TRBJ2-1 TRBV5-4 CASSLAGWSDNEQFF TGTGCCAGCAGCTTAGCGGGATGGTCGGACAATGAGCAGTTCTTC
- - TRBJ2-3 TRBV7-6 CASSLARGDTQYF TGTGCCAGCAGCTTAGCGCGTGGAGATACGCAGTATTTT
TRBD2 - TRBJ2-1 TRBV6-6 CASSNRLASSYNEQFF TGTGCCAGCAGTAATCGACTAGCGAGCTCCTACAATGAGCAGTTCTTC
- - TRBJ1-4 TRBV7-6 CASSLISTNEKLFF TGTGCCAGCAGCCTTATTTCAACTAATGAAAAACTGTTTTTT
TRBD1 - TRBJ2-7 TRBV27 CASSLFRDRTYEQYF TGTGCCAGCAGTTTATTCCGGGACAGGACCTACGAGCAGTACTTC
- - TRBJ2-7 TRBV27 CASSPGGTAYEQYF TGTGCCAGCAGCCCGGGGGGGACAGCCTACGAGCAGTACTTC
- - TRBJ1-2 TRBV5-4 CACRPWGAYGYTF TGTGCCTGCCGCCCGTGGGGGGCGTATGGCTACACCTTC
- - TRBJ2-1 TRBV11-2 CASSLGGGPYNEQFF TGTGCCAGCAGCTTAGGTGGCGGACCCTACAATGAGCAGTTCTTC
- - TRBJ2-3 TRBV5-6 CASSPPGVDTQYF TGTGCCAGCAGCCCCCCCGGGGTTGATACGCAGTATTTT
- - TRBJ2-7 TRBV30 CAWTGGGTYEQYF TGTGCCTGGACCGGAGGGGGGACCTACGAGCAGTACTTC
- once TRBJ1-5 TRBV4-1 CASSQEGQGSQPQHF TGCGCCAGCAGCCAAGAGGGCCAGGGCAGTCAGCCCCAGCATTTT
TRBD2 - TRBJ2-5 TRBV30 CAWSARLAGGKETQYF TGTGCCTGGAGTGCAAGGCTAGCGGGAGGTAAAGAGACCCAGTACTTC
- - TRBJ2-1 TRBV11-1 CASSSLGYEISYNEQFF TGTGCCAGCAGCTCTCTTGGCTATGAGATCTCCTACAATGAGCAGTTCTTC
- - TRBJ2-7 TRBV13 CASSLASGPTYEQYF TGTGCCAGCAGCTTAGCGAGCGGGCCCACCTACGAGCAGTACTTC
TRBD1 - TRBJ1-2 TRBV25-1 CASSESAGGLFVYGYTF TGTGCCAGCAGTGAATCGGCAGGGGGCCTTTTCGTCTATGGCTACACCTTC
- - TRBJ2-1 TRBV27 CASSLGPGRNEQFF TGTGCCAGCAGTTTAGGGCCAGGCCGGAATGAGCAGTTCTTC
- - TRBJ2-2 TRBV27 CASSLLGTGELFF TGTGCCAGCAGTTTACTTGGAACCGGGGAGCTGTTTTTT
TRBD1 - TRBJ2-7 TRBV27 CASSPGQGLPEQYF TGTGCCAGCAGCCCCGGACAGGGGCTCCCCGAGCAGTACTTC
TRBD1 - TRBJ2-7 TRBV7-9 CASSANQGALYEQYF TGTGCCAGCAGCGCCAACCAGGGGGCTTTATACGAGCAGTACTTC